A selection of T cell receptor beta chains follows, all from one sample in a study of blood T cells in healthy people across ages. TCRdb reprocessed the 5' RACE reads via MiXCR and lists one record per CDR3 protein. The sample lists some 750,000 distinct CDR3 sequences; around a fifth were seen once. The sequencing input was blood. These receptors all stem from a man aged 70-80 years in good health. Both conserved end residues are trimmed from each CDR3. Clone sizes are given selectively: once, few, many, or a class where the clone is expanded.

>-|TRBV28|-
ASLYLGTYEQY
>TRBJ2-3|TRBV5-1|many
ASSLDPTGSTDTQY
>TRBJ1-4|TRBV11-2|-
ASSLERGLNIGEKLF
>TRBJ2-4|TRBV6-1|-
ASRSGVWDVKNIQY
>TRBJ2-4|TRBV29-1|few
SVEDLQGIVNIQY
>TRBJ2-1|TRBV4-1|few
ASSQDLLERTYNEQF
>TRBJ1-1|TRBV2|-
ASSEDRLGTEAF
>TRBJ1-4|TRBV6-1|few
ASSESGSGRQNEKLF
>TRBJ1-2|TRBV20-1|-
SARDLGWGSNYGYT
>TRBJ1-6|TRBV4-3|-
ASSQENPGPTTGSPLH
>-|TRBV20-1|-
SASGDVTYEQY
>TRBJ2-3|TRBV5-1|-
ASSSTGEDTQY
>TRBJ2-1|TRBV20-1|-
SASRRNEQF
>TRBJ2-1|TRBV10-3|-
AISHQGHNEQF
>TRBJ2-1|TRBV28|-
ATDGGSSYNEQF
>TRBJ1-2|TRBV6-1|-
ASKGQGEDYGYT
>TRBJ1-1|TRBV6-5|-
ASSYSGTGRNTEAF
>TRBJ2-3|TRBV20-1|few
SASTSGGTDTQY
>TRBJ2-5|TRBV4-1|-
ASSPNSGGQETQY
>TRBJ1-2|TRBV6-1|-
ASGGRALYGYT
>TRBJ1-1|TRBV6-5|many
AAAIRGNTEAF
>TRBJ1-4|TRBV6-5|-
ASSPTGLELF